The present TCR beta chain was sequenced within a study of glioma-infiltrating T cells. Points from the study as a whole: Very few CDR3 sequences were shared between tissue and blood. Non-neoplastic patients had below-expected tissue-blood divergence, while all gliomas exceeded expectation.

This clonotype was counted only a few times. Its antigen is not identified. Amplification of TCR alpha and beta CDR3 regions from RNA used iRepertoire nested multiplex PCR. For one-step reverse transcription and amplification, roughly 85-450 ng of tissue mRNA or PBMC total RNA was used. TCRdb reprocessed the multiplex PCR reads via MiXCR and lists one record per CDR3 protein. This table holds around 190,000 distinct CDR3 sequences, roughly 45% found once. Germline loops: CDR1 SQVTM, CDR2 ANQGSEA. The CDR3 has 12 residues. V was clipped by 6 bases and J by 5 bases, with 14 bases between them. The V and J genes are TRBV29-1 and TRBJ2-7; possibly TRBD2 for D (7 bases). The clonotype originates from a human donor with low-grade glioma or glioblastoma, undergoing nonglioma brain surgery, or in good health (not recorded which). The specimen sequenced was glioma tissue, nonneoplastic brain tissue, or PBMCs (not recorded which). This CDR3 is CSVEGGDDEQYF. CDR3 sequence (DNA): TGCAGCGTAGAGGGGGGGGATGACGAGCAGTACTTC.